This TCR beta chain was obtained from a study of shared clonotypes between healthy human individuals. The study, taken as a whole, reports: Researchers found naive subsets generally carried larger estimated richness than memory subsets. A reduction in generation probabilities was seen for non-shared clonotypes relative to those shared by all four donors.

The authors loaded 200 ng DNA, roughly 33,000 T cell genomes, into sorted-subset replicate PCRs. Method: immunoSEQ multiplex PCR; TCRdb's copy keeps in-frame clones and lacks some. Of 1.5 million to 2.5 million clones in the sample, about 95% were seen once. There are 14 residues in the CDR3. CDR1 is MNHEY, CDR2 SMNVEV, per germline (reference sequence). The V end lost 0 bases, the J end lost 4 bases, and 9 bases lay between the germline ends. This clone was counted a single time. What it binds is unknown. Other DNA sequences from this sample encode an identical CDR3 as well. Positively selected for CCR7, the CD45RO-negative cells used as naive CD8 cells excluded terminally differentiated effector memory CD45RA+ cells. All of the donors resided in Nashville, Tennessee, and each was a Caucasian adult.

This chain links TRBV27 with TRBJ1-2, with a possible D match to TRBD1 (5 bases). Specimen: naive CD8+ T cells sorted from blood. This sequence was found in a young man in good health. The CDR3 nucleotides are TGTGCCAGCAGTTTATCTGGGGGGAGCTATGGCTACACCTTC. Protein product: CASSLSGGSYGYTF.